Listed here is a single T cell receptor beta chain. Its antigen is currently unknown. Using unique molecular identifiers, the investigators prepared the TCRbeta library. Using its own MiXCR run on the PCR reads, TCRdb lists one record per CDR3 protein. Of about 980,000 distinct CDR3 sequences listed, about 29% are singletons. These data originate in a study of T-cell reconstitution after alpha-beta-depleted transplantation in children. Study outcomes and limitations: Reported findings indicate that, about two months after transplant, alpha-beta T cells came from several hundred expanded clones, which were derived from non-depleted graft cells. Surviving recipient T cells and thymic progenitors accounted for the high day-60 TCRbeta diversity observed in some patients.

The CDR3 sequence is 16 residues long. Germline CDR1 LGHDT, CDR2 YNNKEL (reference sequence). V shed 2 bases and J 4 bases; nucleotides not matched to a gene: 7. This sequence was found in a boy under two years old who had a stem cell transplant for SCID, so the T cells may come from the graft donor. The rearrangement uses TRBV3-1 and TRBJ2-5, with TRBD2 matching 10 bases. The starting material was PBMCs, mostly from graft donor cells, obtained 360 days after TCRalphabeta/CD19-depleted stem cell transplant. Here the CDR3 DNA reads TGTGCCAGCAGCCAAAATCTAGCGGGAGTGGGAGAGACCCAGTACTTC. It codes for CASSQNLAGVGETQYF.